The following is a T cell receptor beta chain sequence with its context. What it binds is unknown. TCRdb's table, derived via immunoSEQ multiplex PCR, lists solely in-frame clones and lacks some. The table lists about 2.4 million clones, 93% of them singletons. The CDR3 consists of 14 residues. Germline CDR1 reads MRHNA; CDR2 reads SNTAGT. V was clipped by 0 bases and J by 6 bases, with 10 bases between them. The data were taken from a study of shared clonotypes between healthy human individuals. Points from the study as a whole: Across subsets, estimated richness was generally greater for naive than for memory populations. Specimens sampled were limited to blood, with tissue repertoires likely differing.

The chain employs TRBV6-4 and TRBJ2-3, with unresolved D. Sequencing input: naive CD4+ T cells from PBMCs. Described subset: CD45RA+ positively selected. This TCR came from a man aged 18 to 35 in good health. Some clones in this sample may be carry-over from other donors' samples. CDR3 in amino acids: CASSDSQRTDTQYF. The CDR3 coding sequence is TGTGCCAGCAGTGACTCACAACGGACGGATACGCAGTATTTT.